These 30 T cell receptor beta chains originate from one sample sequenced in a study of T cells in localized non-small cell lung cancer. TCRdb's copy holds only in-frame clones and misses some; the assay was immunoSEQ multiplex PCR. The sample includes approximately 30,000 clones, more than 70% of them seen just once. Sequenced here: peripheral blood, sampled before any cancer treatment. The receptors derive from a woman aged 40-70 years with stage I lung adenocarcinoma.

This CDR3 is CASSFGGSYNSPLHF. The CDR3 bases are TGTGCCAGCAGCTTTGGGGGGTCTTATAATTCACCCCTCCACTTT. This chain connects TRBV7-2 to TRBJ1-6; the D gene is possibly TRBD1 (5 bases). CDR3 length: 15 residues. Germline CDR1 is SGHTA and CDR2 is FQGNSA. The V and J ends lost 3 bases and 4 bases respectively, with 10 bases between them.

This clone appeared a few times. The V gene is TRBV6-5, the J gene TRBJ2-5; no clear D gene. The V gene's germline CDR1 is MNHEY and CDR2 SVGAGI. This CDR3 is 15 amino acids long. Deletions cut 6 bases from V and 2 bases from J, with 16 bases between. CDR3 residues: CASSGTPGRQETQYF. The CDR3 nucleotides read TGTGCCAGCAGCGGTACTCCAGGACGTCAAGAGACCCAGTACTTC.

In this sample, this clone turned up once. As DNA, the CDR3 is TGTGCCAGCAGCGTAGGGCTAGCGGGACGTCAAGAGACCCAGTACTTC. Its protein product is CASSVGLAGRQETQYF. V is TRBV9 and J is TRBJ2-5; TRBD2 agrees at 9 bases. The CDR3 sequence is 16 residues long. Trimming removed 0 bases from V and 2 bases from J; junction bases left unmatched: 5. Germline CDR1 SGDLS, CDR2 YYNGEE.

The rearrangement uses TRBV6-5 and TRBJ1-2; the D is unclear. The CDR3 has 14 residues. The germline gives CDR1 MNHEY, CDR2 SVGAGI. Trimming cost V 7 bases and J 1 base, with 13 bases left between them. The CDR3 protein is CASTKDGSNYGYTF. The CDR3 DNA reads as TGTGCCAGCACCAAGGACGGAAGTAACTATGGCTACACCTTC.

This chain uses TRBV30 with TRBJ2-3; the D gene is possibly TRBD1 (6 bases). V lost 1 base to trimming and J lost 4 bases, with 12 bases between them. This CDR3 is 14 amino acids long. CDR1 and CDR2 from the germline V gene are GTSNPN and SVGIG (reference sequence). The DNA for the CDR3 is TGTGCCTGGAGTGGCAGGGGCAAGGCAGATACGCAGTATTTT. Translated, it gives CAWSGRGKADTQYF.

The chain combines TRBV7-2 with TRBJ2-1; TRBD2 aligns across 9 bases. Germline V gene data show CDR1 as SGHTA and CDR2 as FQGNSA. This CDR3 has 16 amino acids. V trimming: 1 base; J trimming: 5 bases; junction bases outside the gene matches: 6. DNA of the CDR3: TGTGCCAGCAGCTTAGTTGTTAGCGGGGGAAACAATGAGCAGTTCTTC. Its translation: CASSLVVSGGNNEQFF.

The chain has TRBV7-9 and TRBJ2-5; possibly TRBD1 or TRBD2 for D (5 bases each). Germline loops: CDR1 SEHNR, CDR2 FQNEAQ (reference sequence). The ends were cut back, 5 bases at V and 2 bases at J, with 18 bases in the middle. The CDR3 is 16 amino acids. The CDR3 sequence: CASSKRWGREQETQYF. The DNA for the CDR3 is TGTGCCAGCAGCAAAAGATGGGGCAGGGAGCAAGAGACCCAGTACTTC.

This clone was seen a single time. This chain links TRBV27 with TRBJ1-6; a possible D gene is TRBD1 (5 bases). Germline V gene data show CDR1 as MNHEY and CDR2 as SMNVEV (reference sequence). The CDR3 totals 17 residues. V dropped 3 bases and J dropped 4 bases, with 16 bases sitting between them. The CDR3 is CASSFKGEGFYNSPLHF. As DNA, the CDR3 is TGTGCCAGCAGTTTTAAAGGGGAGGGCTTTTATAATTCACCCCTCCACTTT.

The CDR3 region has the DNA TGTGCCAGCAGTTTATCGCCCCATAACGGGGGGGCCTCGAAACTTAACACAGATACGCAGTATTTT. Amino acid sequence: CASSLSPHNGGASKLNTDTQYF. J is TRBJ2-3 and V is TRBV27, with 8 positions matching TRBD2. CDR1 MNHEY and CDR2 SMNVEV come from the germline V gene (reference sequence). CDR3 length: 22 amino acids. V gave up 0 bases and J gave up 2 bases; unmatched junction bases: 22.

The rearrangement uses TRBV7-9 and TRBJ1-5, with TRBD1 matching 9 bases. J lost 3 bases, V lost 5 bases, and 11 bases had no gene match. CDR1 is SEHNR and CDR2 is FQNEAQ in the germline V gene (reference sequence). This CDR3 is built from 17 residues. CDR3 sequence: CASSDDSGTGNNQPQHF. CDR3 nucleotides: TGTGCCAGCAGCGACGATTCCGGGACAGGGAACAATCAGCCCCAGCATTTT. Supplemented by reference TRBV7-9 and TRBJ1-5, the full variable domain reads DTGVSQNPRHKITKRGQNVTFRCDPISEHNRLYWYRQTLGQGPEFLTYFQNEAQLEKSRLLSDRFSAERPKGSFSTLEIQRTEQGDSAMYLCASSDDSGTGNNQPQHFGDGTRLSIL.

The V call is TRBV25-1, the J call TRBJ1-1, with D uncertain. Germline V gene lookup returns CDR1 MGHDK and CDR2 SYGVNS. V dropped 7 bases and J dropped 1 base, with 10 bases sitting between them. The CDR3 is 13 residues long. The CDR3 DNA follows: TGTGCCAGCACCCCAGCCTCGAACACTGAAGCTTTCTTT. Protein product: CASTPASNTEAFF.

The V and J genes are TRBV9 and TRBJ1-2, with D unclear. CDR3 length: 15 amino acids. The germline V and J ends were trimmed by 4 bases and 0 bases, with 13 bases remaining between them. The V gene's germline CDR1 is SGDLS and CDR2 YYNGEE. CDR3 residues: CASSPSPATNYGYTF. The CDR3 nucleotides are TGTGCCAGCAGCCCTAGCCCGGCAACTAACTATGGCTACACCTTC.

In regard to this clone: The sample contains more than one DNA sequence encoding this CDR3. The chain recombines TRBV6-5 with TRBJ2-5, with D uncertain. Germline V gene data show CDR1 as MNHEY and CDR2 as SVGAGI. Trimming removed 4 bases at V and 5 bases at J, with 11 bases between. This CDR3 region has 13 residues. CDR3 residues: CASSSQIGETQYF. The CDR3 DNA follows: TGTGCCAGCAGTTCGCAGATTGGCGAGACCCAGTACTTC.

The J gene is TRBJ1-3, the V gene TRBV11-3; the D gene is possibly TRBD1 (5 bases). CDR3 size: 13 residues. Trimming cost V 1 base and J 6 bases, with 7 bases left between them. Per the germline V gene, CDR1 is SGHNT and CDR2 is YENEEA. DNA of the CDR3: TGTGCCAGCAGCTTAGCAGGGACAAACACCATATATTTT. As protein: CASSLAGTNTIYF.

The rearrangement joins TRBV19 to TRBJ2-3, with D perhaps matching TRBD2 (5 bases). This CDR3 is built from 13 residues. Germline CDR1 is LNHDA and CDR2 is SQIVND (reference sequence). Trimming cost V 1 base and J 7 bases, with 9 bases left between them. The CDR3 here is CASSIGEGYTQYF. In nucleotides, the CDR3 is TGTGCCAGTAGTATAGGAGAGGGTTATACGCAGTATTTT.

The chain's CDR3 is CASSLSLAGLAKNIQYF. The CDR3 coding sequence is TGTGCCAGCAGCTTGAGTCTAGCGGGTTTAGCCAAAAACATTCAGTACTTC. The gene calls are TRBV5-6 and TRBJ2-4; 8 positions match TRBD2. From germline, CDR1 is SGHDT and CDR2 YYEEEE. The J segment lost 0 bases and the V segment lost 1 base, leaving 6 bases of the junction unmatched. This CDR3 is built from 17 residues. Together with reference TRBV5-6 and TRBJ2-4, the CDR3 gives the full variable domain: DAGVTQSPTHLIKTRGQQVTLRCSPKSGHDTVSWYQQALGQGPQFIFQYYEEEERQRGNFPDRFSGHQFPNYSSELNVNALLLGDSALYLCASSLSLAGLAKNIQYFGAGTRLSVL.

The CDR3 region has the DNA TGTGCCAGCAGTTACCGAGAGTCCGAGCAGTACTTC. Amino acids: CASSYRESEQYF. The chain joins TRBV6-6 to TRBJ2-7; D not certain. Germline V gene lookup returns CDR1 MNHNY and CDR2 SVGAGI (reference sequence). The CDR3 has 12 amino acids. Trimming pared 2 bases from V and 6 bases from J, leaving 8 bases between.

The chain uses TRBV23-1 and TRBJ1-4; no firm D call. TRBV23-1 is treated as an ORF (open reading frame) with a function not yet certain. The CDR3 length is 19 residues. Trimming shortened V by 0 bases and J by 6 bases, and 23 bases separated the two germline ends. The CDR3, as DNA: TGCGCCAGCAGTCAATCGGCCACCGGTAAGTGGGAGAGAGATGAAAAACTGTTTTTT. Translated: CASSQSATGKWERDEKLFF.

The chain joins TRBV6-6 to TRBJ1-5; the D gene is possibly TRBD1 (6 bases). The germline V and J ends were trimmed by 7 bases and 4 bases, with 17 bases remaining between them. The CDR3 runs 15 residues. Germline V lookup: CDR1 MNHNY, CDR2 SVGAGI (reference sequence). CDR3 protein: CASILGTPGNQPQHF. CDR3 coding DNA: TGTGCCAGCATCCTGGGGACACCTGGGAATCAGCCCCAGCATTTT.

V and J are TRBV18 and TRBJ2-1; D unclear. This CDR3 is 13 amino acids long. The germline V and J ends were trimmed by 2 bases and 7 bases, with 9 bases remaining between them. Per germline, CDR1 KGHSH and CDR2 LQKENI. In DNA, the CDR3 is TGTGCCAGCTCACCATCGAATCGGAATGAGCAGTTCTTC. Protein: CASSPSNRNEQFF.

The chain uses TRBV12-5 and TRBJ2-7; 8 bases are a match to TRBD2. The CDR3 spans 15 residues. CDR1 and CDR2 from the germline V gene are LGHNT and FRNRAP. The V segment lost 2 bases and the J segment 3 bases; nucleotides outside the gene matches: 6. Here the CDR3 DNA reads TGTGCTAGTGGTTTGATTCGGGGGGGCCTCTACGAGCAGTACTTC. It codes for CASGLIRGGLYEQYF.

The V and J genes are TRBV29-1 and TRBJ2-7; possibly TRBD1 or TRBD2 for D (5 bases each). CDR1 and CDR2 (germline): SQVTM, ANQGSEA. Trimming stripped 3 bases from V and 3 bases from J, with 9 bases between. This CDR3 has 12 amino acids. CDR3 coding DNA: TGCAGCGTTGAGGGGACCCACTACGAGCAGTACTTC. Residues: CSVEGTHYEQYF.

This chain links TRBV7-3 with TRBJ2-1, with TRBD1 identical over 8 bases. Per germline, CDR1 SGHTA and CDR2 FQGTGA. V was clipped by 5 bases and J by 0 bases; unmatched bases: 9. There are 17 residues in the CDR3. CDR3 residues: CASSSYPDRGSYNEQFF. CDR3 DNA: TGTGCCAGCAGCAGCTACCCCGACAGGGGCTCCTACAATGAGCAGTTCTTC. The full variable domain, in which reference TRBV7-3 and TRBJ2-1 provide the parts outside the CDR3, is GAGVSQTPSNKVTEKGKYVELRCDPISGHTALYWYRQSLGQGPEFLIYFQGTGAADDSGLPNDRFFAVRPEGSVSTLKIQRTERGDSAVYLCASSSYPDRGSYNEQFFGPGTRLTVL.

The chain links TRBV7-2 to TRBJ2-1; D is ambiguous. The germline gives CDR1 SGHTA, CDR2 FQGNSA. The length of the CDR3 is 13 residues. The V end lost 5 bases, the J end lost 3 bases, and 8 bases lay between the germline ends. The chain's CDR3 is CASSPGSYNEQFF. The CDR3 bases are TGTGCCAGCAGCCCGGGTAGCTACAATGAGCAGTTCTTC.

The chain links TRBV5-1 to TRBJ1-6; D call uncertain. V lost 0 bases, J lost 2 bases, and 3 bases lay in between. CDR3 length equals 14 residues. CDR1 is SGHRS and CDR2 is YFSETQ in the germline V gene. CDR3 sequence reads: CASSLETYNSPLHF. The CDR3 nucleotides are TGCGCCAGCAGCTTGGAGACCTATAATTCACCCCTCCACTTT.

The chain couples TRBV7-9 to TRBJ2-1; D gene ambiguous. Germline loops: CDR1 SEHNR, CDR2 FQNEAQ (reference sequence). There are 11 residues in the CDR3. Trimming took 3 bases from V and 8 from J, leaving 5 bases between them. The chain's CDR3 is CASSFRHEQFF. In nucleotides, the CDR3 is TGTGCCAGCAGCTTTCGTCATGAGCAGTTCTTC.

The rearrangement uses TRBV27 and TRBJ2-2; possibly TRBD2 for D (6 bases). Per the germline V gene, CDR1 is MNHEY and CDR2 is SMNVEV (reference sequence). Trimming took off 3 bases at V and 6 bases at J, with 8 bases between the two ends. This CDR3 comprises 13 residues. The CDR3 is CASSFGGSGELFF. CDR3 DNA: TGTGCCAGCAGTTTTGGGGGGTCCGGGGAGCTGTTTTTT.

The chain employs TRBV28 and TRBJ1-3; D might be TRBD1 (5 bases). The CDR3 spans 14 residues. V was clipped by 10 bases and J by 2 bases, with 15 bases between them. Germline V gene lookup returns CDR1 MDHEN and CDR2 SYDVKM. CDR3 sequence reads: CATAEGGAGNTIYF. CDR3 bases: TGTGCCACCGCCGAGGGAGGGGCTGGAAACACCATATATTTT.

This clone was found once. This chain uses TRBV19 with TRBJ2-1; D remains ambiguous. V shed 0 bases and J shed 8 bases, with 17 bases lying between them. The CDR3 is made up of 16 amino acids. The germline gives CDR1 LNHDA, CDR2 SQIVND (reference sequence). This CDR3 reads CASSIDPTRVGDEQFF. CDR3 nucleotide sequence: TGTGCCAGTAGTATAGATCCGACCAGAGTGGGCGATGAGCAGTTCTTC.

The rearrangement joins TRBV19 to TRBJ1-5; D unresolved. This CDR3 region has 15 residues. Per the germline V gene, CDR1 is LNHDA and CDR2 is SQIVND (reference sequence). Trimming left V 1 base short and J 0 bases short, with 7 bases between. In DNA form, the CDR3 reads TGTGCCAGTAGTATAGGGCCATATAGCAATCAGCCCCAGCATTTT. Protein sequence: CASSIGPYSNQPQHF.